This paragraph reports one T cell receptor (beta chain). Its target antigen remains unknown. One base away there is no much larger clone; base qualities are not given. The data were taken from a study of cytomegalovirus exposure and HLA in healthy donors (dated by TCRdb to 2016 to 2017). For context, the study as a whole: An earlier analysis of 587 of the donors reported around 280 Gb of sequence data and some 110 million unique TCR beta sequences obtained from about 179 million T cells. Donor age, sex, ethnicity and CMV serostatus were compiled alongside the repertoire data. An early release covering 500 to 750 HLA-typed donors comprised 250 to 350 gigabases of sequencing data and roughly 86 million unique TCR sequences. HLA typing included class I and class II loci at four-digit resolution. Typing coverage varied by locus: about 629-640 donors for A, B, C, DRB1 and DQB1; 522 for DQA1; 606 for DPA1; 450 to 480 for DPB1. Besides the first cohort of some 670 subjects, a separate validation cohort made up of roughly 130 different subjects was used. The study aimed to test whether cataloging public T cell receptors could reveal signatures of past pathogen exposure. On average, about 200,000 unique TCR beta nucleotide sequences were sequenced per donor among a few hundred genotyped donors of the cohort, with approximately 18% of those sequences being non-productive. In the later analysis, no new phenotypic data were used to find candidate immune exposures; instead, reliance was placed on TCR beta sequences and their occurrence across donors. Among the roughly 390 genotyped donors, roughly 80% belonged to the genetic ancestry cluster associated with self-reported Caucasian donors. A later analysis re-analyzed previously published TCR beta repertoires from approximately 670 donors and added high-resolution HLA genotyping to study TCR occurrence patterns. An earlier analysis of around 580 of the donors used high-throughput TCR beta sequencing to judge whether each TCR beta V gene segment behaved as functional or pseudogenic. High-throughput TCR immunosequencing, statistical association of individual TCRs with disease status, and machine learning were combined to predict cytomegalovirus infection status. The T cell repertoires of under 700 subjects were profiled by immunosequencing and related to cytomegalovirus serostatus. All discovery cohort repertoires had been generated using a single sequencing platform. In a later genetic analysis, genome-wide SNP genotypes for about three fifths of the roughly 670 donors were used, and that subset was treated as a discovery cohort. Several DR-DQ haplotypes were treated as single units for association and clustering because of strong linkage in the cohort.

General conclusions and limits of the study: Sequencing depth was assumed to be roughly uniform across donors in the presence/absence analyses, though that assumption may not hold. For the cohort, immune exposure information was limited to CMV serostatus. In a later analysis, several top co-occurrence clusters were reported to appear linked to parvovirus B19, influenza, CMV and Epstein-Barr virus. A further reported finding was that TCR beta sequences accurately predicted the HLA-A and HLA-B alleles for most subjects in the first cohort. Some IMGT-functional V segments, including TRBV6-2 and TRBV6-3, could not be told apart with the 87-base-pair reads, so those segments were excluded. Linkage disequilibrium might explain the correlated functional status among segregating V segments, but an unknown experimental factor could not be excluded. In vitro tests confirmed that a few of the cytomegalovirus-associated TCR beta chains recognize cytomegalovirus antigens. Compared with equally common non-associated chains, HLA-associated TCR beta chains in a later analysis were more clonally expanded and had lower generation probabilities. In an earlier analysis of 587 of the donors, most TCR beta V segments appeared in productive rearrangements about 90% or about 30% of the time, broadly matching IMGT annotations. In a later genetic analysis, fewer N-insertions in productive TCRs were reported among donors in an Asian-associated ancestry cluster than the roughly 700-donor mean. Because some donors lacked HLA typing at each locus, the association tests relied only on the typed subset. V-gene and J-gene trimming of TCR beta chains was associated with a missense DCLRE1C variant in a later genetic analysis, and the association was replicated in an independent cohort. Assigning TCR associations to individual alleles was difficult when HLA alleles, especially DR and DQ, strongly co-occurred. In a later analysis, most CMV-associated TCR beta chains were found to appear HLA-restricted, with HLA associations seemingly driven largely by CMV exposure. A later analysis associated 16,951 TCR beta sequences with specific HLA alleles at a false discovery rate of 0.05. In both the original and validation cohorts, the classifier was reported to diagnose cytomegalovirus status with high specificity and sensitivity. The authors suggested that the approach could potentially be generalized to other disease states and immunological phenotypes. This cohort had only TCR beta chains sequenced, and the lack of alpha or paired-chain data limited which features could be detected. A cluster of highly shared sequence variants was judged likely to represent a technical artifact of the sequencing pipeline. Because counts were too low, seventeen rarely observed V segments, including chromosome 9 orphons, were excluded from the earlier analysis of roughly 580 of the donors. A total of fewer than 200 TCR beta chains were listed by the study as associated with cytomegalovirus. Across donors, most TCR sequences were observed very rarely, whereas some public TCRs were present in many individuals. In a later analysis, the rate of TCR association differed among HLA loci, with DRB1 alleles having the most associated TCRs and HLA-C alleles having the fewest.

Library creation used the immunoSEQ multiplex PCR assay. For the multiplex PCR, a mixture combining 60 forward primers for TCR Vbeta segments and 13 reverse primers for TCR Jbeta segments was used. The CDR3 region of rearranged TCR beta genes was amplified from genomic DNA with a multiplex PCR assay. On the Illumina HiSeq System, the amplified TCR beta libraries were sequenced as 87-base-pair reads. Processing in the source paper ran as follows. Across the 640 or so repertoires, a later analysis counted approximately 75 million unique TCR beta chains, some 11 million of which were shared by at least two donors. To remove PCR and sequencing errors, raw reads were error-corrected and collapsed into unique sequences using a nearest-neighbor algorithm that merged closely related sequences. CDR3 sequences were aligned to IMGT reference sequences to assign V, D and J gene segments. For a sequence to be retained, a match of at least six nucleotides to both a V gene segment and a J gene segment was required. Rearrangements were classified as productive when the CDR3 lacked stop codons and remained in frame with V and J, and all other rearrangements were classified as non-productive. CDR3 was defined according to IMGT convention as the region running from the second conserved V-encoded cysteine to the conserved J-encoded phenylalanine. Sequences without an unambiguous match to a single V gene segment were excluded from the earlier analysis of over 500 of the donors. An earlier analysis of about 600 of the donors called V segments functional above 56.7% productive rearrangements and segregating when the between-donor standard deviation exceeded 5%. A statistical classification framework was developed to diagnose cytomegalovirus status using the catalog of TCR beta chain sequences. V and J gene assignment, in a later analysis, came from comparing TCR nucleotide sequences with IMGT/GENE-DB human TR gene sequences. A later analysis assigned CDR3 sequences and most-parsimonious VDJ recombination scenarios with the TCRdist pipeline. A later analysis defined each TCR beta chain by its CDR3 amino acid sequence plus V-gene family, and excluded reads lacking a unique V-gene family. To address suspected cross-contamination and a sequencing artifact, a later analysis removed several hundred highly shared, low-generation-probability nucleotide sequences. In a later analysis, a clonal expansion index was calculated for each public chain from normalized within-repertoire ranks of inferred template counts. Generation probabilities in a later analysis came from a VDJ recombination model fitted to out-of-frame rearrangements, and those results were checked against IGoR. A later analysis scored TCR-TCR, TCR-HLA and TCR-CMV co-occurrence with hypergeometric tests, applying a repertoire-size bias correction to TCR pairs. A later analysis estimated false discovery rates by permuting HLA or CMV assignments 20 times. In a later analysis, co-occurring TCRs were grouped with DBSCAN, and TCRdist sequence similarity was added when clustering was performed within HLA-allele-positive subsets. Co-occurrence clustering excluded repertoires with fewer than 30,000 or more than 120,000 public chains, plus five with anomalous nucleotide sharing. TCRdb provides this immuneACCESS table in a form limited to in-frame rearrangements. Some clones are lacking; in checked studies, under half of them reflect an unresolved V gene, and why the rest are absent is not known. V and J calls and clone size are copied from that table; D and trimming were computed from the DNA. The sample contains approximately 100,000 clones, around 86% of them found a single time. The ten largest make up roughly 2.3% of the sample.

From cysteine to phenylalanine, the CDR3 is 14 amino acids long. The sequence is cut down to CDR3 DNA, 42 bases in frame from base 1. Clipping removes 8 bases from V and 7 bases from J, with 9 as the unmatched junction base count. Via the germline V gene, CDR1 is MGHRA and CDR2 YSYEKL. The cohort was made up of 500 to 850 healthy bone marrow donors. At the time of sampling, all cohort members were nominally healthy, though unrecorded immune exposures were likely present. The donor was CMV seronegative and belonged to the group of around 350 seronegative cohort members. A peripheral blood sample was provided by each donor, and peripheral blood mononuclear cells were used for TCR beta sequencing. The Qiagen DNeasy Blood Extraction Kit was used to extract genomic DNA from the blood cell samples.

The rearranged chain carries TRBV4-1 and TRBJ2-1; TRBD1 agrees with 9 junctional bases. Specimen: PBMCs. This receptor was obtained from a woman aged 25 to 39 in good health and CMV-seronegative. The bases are TGCGCCAGCCGCCGGGACAGGGCTAAGAATGAGCAGTTCTTC. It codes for CASRRDRAKNEQFF.